These 5 T cell receptor beta chains originate from one sample sequenced in a study of blood T cell repertoires in COVID-19. Clones were read by immunoSEQ multiplex PCR, and TCRdb kept only the in-frame ones, dropping some. Of under 130,000 clones in the sample, roughly four fifths were seen once. Material: peripheral blood. These receptor sequences come from a woman of 80 years or more with acute or convalescent COVID-19.

J is TRBJ2-5 and V is TRBV5-6; D unclear. The ends were cut back, 3 bases at V and 1 base at J, with 7 bases in the middle. Looked up from germline, CDR1 is SGHDT and CDR2 is YYEEEE. The CDR3 is 13 residues long. CDR3 coding DNA: TGTGCCAGCAGCTCCGGAGTCCAAGAGACCCAGTACTTC. Amino acids: CASSSGVQETQYF.

The CDR3 region is CASRYTRTGSTDTQYF. In nucleotides, the CDR3 is TGCGCCAGCAGATATACCCGGACAGGAAGCACAGATACGCAGTATTTT. This chain joins TRBV5-1 and TRBJ2-3; 7 nucleotides line up with TRBD1. Germline V lookup: CDR1 SGHRS, CDR2 YFSETQ. CDR3 length: 16 amino acids. With 5 bases clipped from V and 0 bases from J, the junction kept 9 bases outside the gene matches.

The table lists this clone with a few counts. The chain has TRBV28 and TRBJ2-7, with TRBD2 matching 12 bases. CDR1 and CDR2 (germline): MDHEN, SYDVKM. The CDR3 has 15 residues. V dropped 6 bases and J dropped 4; count of bases not matched to a gene: 7. CDR3 amino acids: CASSTPSGRVYEQYF. For the CDR3, the DNA is TGTGCCAGCAGCACTCCTAGCGGGAGGGTTTACGAGCAGTACTTC.

This clone was seen once. The chain has TRBV19 and TRBJ1-2; perhaps TRBD1 as D (6 bases). CDR3 length equals 16 residues. Trimming pared 5 bases from V and 7 bases from J, leaving 23 bases between. Germline lookup yields CDR1 LNHDA and CDR2 SQIVND (reference sequence). CDR3 sequence reads: CASSSPGDPESGGYTF. In DNA form, the CDR3 reads TGTGCCAGTAGTTCCCCAGGGGACCCCGAATCGGGTGGCTACACCTTC.

The chain is built from TRBV28 and TRBJ2-6, with 9 bases fitting TRBD1. The CDR3 runs to 18 residues. The J segment lost 0 bases and the V segment lost 6 bases, leaving 9 bases of the junction unmatched. Germline loops: CDR1 MDHEN, CDR2 SYDVKM. The CDR3 region is CASSPTGTGFSGANVLTF. DNA of the CDR3: TGTGCCAGCAGCCCGACCGGGACAGGGTTCTCTGGGGCCAACGTCCTGACTTTC.